The 12 T cell receptor beta chains below all came from one sample that was sequenced in a study of CXCR3-negative and CXCR3-positive naive CD8 T cells. General study results and limits: For CXCR3-positive naive cells, TRB CDR3s were more hydrophobic than those of CXCR3-negative naive cells.

Preparation of TRB cDNA libraries relied on 5' RACE carrying UMI labels. TCRdb re-called the 5' RACE reads; every CDR3 protein appears as one record, without DNA. In all, the sample yields approximately 7,000 distinct CDR3 sequences. These TCRs' antigens remain unknown. Sequencing was done on a sample of naive CXCR3+ CD8+ T cells from blood. Subset noted: CD45RO-CCR7+CD27+CD95- naive CD8+ T cells expressing CXCR3 (TNR3+). Receptors originate from a human donor in good health. Some clones in this sample may be carry-over from other donors' samples.

According to its frequency, this clonotype is medium-sized. The chain employs TRBV20-1 and TRBJ2-3; TCRdb picks TRBD2, but there is no DNA to check that call. The germline V gene has CDR1 DFQATT and CDR2 SNEGSKA (reference sequence). The length of the CDR3 is 17 residues. The CDR3 protein is CSAPRGSGSLVADTQYF.

The chain links TRBV5-1 to TRBJ2-7; without DNA, the TCRdb call of TRBD1 cannot be checked. Germline CDR1 SGHRS, CDR2 YFSETQ. The CDR3 has 14 residues. CDR3 region: CASSPGKGPYEQYF. The full variable domain, its missing parts supplied by reference TRBV5-1 and TRBJ2-7, is KAGVTQTPRYLIKTRGQQVTLSCSPISGHRSVSWYQQTPGQGLQFLFEYFSETQRNKGNFPGRFSGRQFSNSRSEMNVSTLELGDSALYLCASSPGKGPYEQYFGPGTRLTVT.

This clonotype counts as medium-sized by frequency. This chain connects TRBV29-1 to TRBJ2-1; the D call of TRBD1 rests on TCRdb alone, since no DNA is present to check it. Per germline, CDR1 SQVTM and CDR2 ANQGSEA. The CDR3 is 12 amino acids. This CDR3 is CSVVDRGNEQFF.

The rearrangement joins TRBV29-1 to TRBJ2-2. Germline CDR1 and CDR2: SQVTM and ANQGSEA. This CDR3 spans 13 amino acids. CDR3: CSVETHNTGELFF.

This CDR3 is CSVAGLGREQYF. V is TRBV29-1 and J is TRBJ2-7; no DNA is available, so the TRBD2 call from TCRdb remains unchecked. Germline CDR1 reads SQVTM; CDR2 reads ANQGSEA. The CDR3 runs 12 residues.

This chain joins TRBV20-1 and TRBJ1-6; TCRdb lists TRBD1, though no DNA is available to test this call. Per the germline V gene, CDR1 is DFQATT and CDR2 is SNEGSKA (reference sequence). This CDR3 has 15 residues. The CDR3 is CSAREDRGRNSPLHF.

This clonotype shows up as medium-sized (0.01 to 0.1%) by frequency. V and J are TRBV29-1 and TRBJ1-1. The CDR3 totals 12 residues. Germline V gives CDR1 SQVTM, CDR2 ANQGSEA. The CDR3 spells CSVEGGDTEAFF.

The chain has TRBV14 and TRBJ2-7. This CDR3 is built from 14 residues. Germline CDR1 reads SGHDN; CDR2 reads FVKESK. The CDR3 loop reads CASSQAQRIYEQYF.

This chain uses TRBV5-1 with TRBJ2-5; the TCRdb D gene call, TRBD2, has no DNA to confirm it. The germline V gene has CDR1 SGHRS and CDR2 YFSETQ. CDR3 length equals 17 residues. The CDR3 is CASSLAPSGIAYNEQFF.

This clonotype is medium-sized by frequency. V gene TRBV6-6 combines with J gene TRBJ1-5; TCRdb's D call of TRBD1 is untestable without DNA. The CDR3 has 16 amino acids. Germline CDR1 reads MNHNY; CDR2 reads SVGAGI (reference sequence). This CDR3 is CASSHGTGESNQPQHF.

Measured by frequency, this clonotype is medium-sized (0.01 to 0.1%). This sequence joins TRBV6-6 and TRBJ2-7; TCRdb selects TRBD1, and the lack of DNA leaves this call unchecked. This CDR3 region has 13 residues. Germline V gene sequence: CDR1 MNHNY, CDR2 SVGAGI (reference sequence). The CDR3 loop reads CASSWDSNYEQYF.

J is TRBJ2-3 and V is TRBV29-1. This CDR3 has 15 amino acids. Germline lookup yields CDR1 SQVTM and CDR2 ANQGSEA. The chain's CDR3 is CSVDVGSSSTDTQYF.